Listed below are T cell receptor beta chains from one sample, sequenced in a study of T cells after yellow fever vaccination. TCRdb called the 5' RACE reads again in MiXCR, with one record for every CDR3 protein. Of 360,000 or so distinct CDR3 sequences in the sample, roughly 12% were seen once. The specimen was PBMCs, collected on the day of the first yellow fever vaccination. Source of these receptors: a man younger than 35 who received the YFV17D yellow fever vaccine. The CDR3 runs from the conserved cysteine through the conserved F or W. D genes are given only for firm matches. For some rows the clone size is stated as once, few or many, or as a class when expanded; others skip it.

v_call,clone_size,d_call,j_call,cdr3_nt,cdr3_aa
TRBV6-2/TRBV6-3,.,.,TRBJ2-1,TGTGCCAGCACCTACAGGGGCTGGGCGGGGACGACATACAATGAGCAGTTCTTC,CASTYRGWAGTTYNEQFF
TRBV7-6,.,.,TRBJ1-1,TGTGCCAGCAGCTCCCTTTATTTGGGACACTGGGACACTGAAGCTTTCTTT,CASSSLYLGHWDTEAFF
TRBV10-3,few,TRBD2,TRBJ2-3,TGTGCCATCAGTGAGTTAGTTCGCGGGGGTGGAGATACGCAGTATTTT,CAISELVRGGGDTQYF
TRBV29-1,.,.,TRBJ2-2,TGCAGCGTTGACAGGGACGCCACCGGGGAGCTGTTTTTT,CSVDRDATGELFF
TRBV7-6,.,TRBD1,TRBJ1-1,TGTGCCAGCAGCGTCCAGGGGGCGGGCACTGAAGCTTTCTTT,CASSVQGAGTEAFF
TRBV3-1,few,.,TRBJ2-7,TGTGCCAGCAGCCCCTCAGCGGGTAGCGAGCAGTACTTC,CASSPSAGSEQYF
TRBV6-1,.,TRBD1,TRBJ2-4,TGTGCCAGCAGTCGGACAGGGGGCCGGGTGGCCAAAAACATTCAGTACTTC,CASSRTGGRVAKNIQYF
TRBV5-4,many,TRBD1,TRBJ2-4,TGTGCCAGCAGCCTGGGGAAGGGGGCGAAAAAAGACATTCAGTACTTC,CASSLGKGAKKDIQYF
TRBV5-1,few,.,TRBJ1-1,TGCGCCAGCAGCTTGTGGTCCACAAACACTGAAGCTTTCTTT,CASSLWSTNTEAFF
TRBV20-1,.,TRBD1,TRBJ2-1,TGCAGTGCTAGTCTCCGGACAGGGAGAGGCAATGAGCAGTTCTTC,CSASLRTGRGNEQFF
TRBV20-1,.,.,TRBJ2-2,TGCAGTGCCCTCTCAGCCGGATGGAACACCGGGGAGCTGTTTTTT,CSALSAGWNTGELFF
TRBV5-1,.,TRBD2,TRBJ2-7,TGCGCCAGCAGCTTGGTAGCGGGGAGCTCCTACGAGCAGTACTTC,CASSLVAGSSYEQYF
TRBV24-1,few,.,TRBJ2-3,TGTGCCACCAGGAGCGGACAAAGCACAGATACGCAGTATTTT,CATRSGQSTDTQYF
TRBV6-1,.,.,TRBJ2-3,TGTGCCAGCAGGATAGCGGAGAGCACAGATACGCAGTATTTT,CASRIAESTDTQYF
TRBV28,.,.,TRBJ2-3,TGTGCCAGCAGTCCCAAGTGGGGTACTCTTCACCCAGATACGCAGTATTTT,CASSPKWGTLHPDTQYF
TRBV24-1,many,.,TRBJ2-1,TGTGCCACCAGTGATTTCACGAAGGGTAGTGAGCAGTTCTTC,CATSDFTKGSEQFF
TRBV29-1,.,TRBD1,TRBJ2-7,TGCAGCGCGTTAAGCGCAGGGGGCTACGAGCAGTACTTC,CSALSAGGYEQYF
TRBV10-3,few,TRBD1,TRBJ1-3,TGTGCCATCACTAGACAGGGCGACATAAACACCATATATTTT,CAITRQGDINTIYF
TRBV7-3,.,TRBD1,TRBJ1-1,TGTGCCAGCGGAAGACAGGGGGACACTGAAGCTTTCTTT,CASGRQGDTEAFF
TRBV5-1,few,TRBD2,TRBJ2-5,TGCGCCAGCAGCATGACTAGCGGCGCGACAAGGGAGACCCAGTACTTC,CASSMTSGATRETQYF
TRBV28,.,TRBD1,TRBJ1-2,TGTGCCGCTGCAACAGGGGGTACAGCTAACTATGGCTACACCTTC,CAAATGGTANYGYTF
TRBV24-1,once,.,TRBJ2-1,TGTGCCACCAGTGTCGGGCACAGCTCCTACAATGAGCAGTTCTTC,CATSVGHSSYNEQFF
TRBV11-3,.,TRBD2,TRBJ2-1,TGTGCCAGCAGCTTAAATAGCGGGGGATACAATGAGCAGTTCTTC,CASSLNSGGYNEQFF
TRBV6-1,.,.,TRBJ2-7,TGTGCCAGCAGTGTCTACCCCACGCGGGGCGTGAGCTACGAGCAGTACTTC,CASSVYPTRGVSYEQYF
TRBV7-2,many,TRBD2,TRBJ2-1,TGTGCCAGCAGCTCTAGCGGGGGGGCCTACAATGAGCAGTTCTTC,CASSSSGGAYNEQFF
TRBV20-1,.,.,TRBJ1-1,TGCAGTGCTAGAGATACCCGACTGTGGGAGACTGAAGCTTTCTTT,CSARDTRLWETEAFF
TRBV21-1,.,.,TRBJ1-5,TGTGCCAGCCTTTGCCGGGGCTCGAGTCAGCCCCAGCATTTT,CASLCRGSSQPQHF
TRBV5-6,few,.,TRBJ2-1,TGTGCCAGCAGCTTGTACGGGACCTACAATGAGCAGTTCTTC,CASSLYGTYNEQFF
TRBV7-9,.,TRBD1,TRBJ1-5,TGTGCCAGCAGCCCCGGACAGGGAAGCCAGCCCCAGCATTTT,CASSPGQGSQPQHF
TRBV20-1,few,.,TRBJ2-1,TGCAGTGCTCTTGAGGAGGTTTTCACATTCTTC,CSALEEVFTFF
TRBV6-1,few,.,TRBJ1-1,TGTGCCAGCAGAGAGCACGGGCTCAACACTGAAGCTTTCTTT,CASREHGLNTEAFF
TRBV28,few,TRBD1,TRBJ2-3,TGTGCCAGCAGTGACCCGGGACAGGGACCAGATACGCAGTATTTT,CASSDPGQGPDTQYF
TRBV20-1,.,.,TRBJ2-7,TGCAGTGCTAGTGGGGTTTCCTTACACTCCTACGAGCAGTACTTC,CSASGVSLHSYEQYF
TRBV4-2,many,TRBD1,TRBJ2-5,TGTGCCAGCAGCCAAGGGACAGGGGGTGACCAAGAGACCCAGTACTTC,CASSQGTGGDQETQYF
TRBV9,few,.,TRBJ1-5,TGTGCCAGCAGCGTAGGGGCAGAAAGCAATCAGCCCCAGCATTTT,CASSVGAESNQPQHF
TRBV4-1,.,.,TRBJ1-2,TGCGCCAGCAGCACTCAAGCTAACTATGGCTACACCTTC,CASSTQANYGYTF
TRBV29-1,few,.,TRBJ2-7,TGCAGCGTTGTGGGCCCGACCGGGGCCTACGAGCAGTACTTC,CSVVGPTGAYEQYF
TRBV6-1,few,TRBD1,TRBJ1-5,TGTGCCAGCAGTGAAAGGCGACAGGGGGGTTCTCAGCCCCAGCATTTT,CASSERRQGGSQPQHF
TRBV20-1,few,TRBD1,TRBJ1-1,TGCAGTGCTAGAGAACAGGGGGCTGGCACTGAAGCTTTCTTT,CSAREQGAGTEAFF
TRBV5-6,few,TRBD1,TRBJ1-2,TGTGCCAGCAGACCGGGACAGGCGGACTATGGCTACACCTTC,CASRPGQADYGYTF
TRBV7-9,few,.,TRBJ1-2,TGTGCCAGCAGCTTAGACCGGCTCACGGATGGCTACACCTTC,CASSLDRLTDGYTF
TRBV5-1,.,.,TRBJ2-2,TGCGCCAGCAGCTTGCTCCTAGGAAATGAGGAGCTGTTTTTT,CASSLLLGNEELFF
TRBV19,.,.,TRBJ2-7,TGTGCCACCGGTTGGGGCGTCGGGGAGCAGTACTTC,CATGWGVGEQYF
TRBV6-2/TRBV6-3,few,.,TRBJ2-2,TGTGCCAGCAGAGGGACCGGGGAGCTGTTTTTT,CASRGTGELFF
TRBV12-3/TRBV12-4,few,.,TRBJ2-3,TGTGCCAGCAGTTTGGGACCACCCCCAAGGGCAGATACGCAGTATTTT,CASSLGPPPRADTQYF
TRBV12-3/TRBV12-4,.,.,TRBJ2-1,TGTGCCAGCAGTTTAGAGACACGGGGCGATGAGCAGTTCTTC,CASSLETRGDEQFF
TRBV29-1,.,TRBD2,TRBJ2-4,TGCAGCGCCGCCACTAGCGGGGGGGCCGAAAACATTCAGTACTTC,CSAATSGGAENIQYF
TRBV5-4,many,.,TRBJ2-2,TGTGCCAGCGGCGGGGCGAACACCGGGGAGCTGTTTTTT,CASGGANTGELFF